One sample yielded the 25 T cell receptor beta chains listed below, sequenced in a study of beta chain features in type 1 diabetes. The study, taken as a whole, reports: TCRB CDR3s were moderately but significantly shorter in Type 1 diabetes patients in all four CD4+ subsets.

Their recognized antigens are unknown. The entirety of the isolated RNA underwent reverse transcription, so expressed TCRB transcripts were sequenced. The repertoire was sequenced with immunoSEQ multiplex PCR; TCRdb's copy has only in-frame clones and lacks some. The table records over 300,000 clones, approximately 9.9% of them present only once. The specimen was central memory CD4+ T cells from blood. The receptors derive from a man aged 25-45 years with type 1 diabetes.

This clone was observed a handful of times. The V gene is TRBV5-1, the J gene TRBJ1-2; no clear D gene. The CDR3 totals 14 residues. The V gene's germline CDR1 is SGHRS and CDR2 YFSETQ. V shed 0 bases and J shed 7 bases, with 13 bases lying between them. CDR3 sequence (DNA): TGCGCCAGCAGCTTGGTAGGGCGGGGTCGTGGCTACACCTTC. It codes for CASSLVGRGRGYTF.

The chain joins TRBV4-3 to TRBJ2-1, with D possibly TRBD1 on 6 matching bases. CDR3 length: 15 residues. V lost 1 base, J lost 7 bases, and 14 bases lay in between. The germline CDR1 and CDR2 sequences are LGHNA and YSLEER. DNA for the CDR3: TGCGCCAGCAGCCAAGTAACAGGGATTGGGAATGAGCAGTTCTTC. Translation: CASSQVTGIGNEQFF.

This clone has more than one count but fewer than ten. The chain uses TRBV7-2 and TRBJ2-5; D tentatively fits TRBD1 or TRBD2 (6 bases each). Trimming took 6 bases from V and 5 from J, leaving 13 bases between them. The CDR3 extends over 13 amino acids. Looked up from germline, CDR1 is SGHTA and CDR2 is FQGNSA. CDR3 sequence (DNA): TGTGCCAGCAGGCCGGGGGCCCGGGAGACCCAGTACTTC. Its translation: CASRPGARETQYF.

The rearrangement joins TRBV18 to TRBJ2-1; D gene ambiguous. Germline-derived CDR1 and CDR2 are KGHSH and LQKENI. V shed 8 bases and J shed 0 bases, with 5 bases lying between them. This CDR3 has 12 amino acids. The CDR3 DNA reads TGTGCCAGCGGTGACTCCTACAATGAGCAGTTCTTC. Its translation: CASGDSYNEQFF.

The CDR3 loop reads CASSYSAGRFYNEQFF. As DNA, the CDR3 is TGTGCCAGCAGTTACTCTGCAGGGAGGTTCTACAATGAGCAGTTCTTC. The chain employs TRBV6-5 and TRBJ2-1, with TRBD2 as a possible D gene (6 bases). Germline V lookup: CDR1 MNHEY, CDR2 SVGAGI. With 0 bases removed from V and 3 bases from J, the gap between germline ends came to 12 bases. The CDR3 is made up of 16 amino acids.

This clone has a handful of counts. The CDR3 here is CATSRDKGRGVYNEQFF. In DNA, the CDR3 is TGTGCCACCAGCAGAGATAAAGGGAGGGGGGTCTACAATGAGCAGTTCTTC. This chain connects TRBV15 to TRBJ2-1, with TRBD2 as a possible D gene (7 bases). The CDR3 has 17 residues. Trimming cost V 0 bases and J 3 bases, with 15 bases left between them. CDR1 and CDR2 (germline): LNHNV, YYDKDF (reference sequence).

The V and J genes are TRBV29-1 and TRBJ2-7, with 7 bases aligning to TRBD1. This CDR3 region has 14 residues. V shed 4 bases and J 7 bases; nucleotides not matched to a gene: 13. Germline values: CDR1 SQVTM, CDR2 ANQGSEA. The CDR3 nucleotides read TGCAGCGTTGGGCCCGAAACAGGGGCGCGGGAGCAGTACTTC. Amino acids: CSVGPETGAREQYF.

This chain links TRBV28 with TRBJ2-5; maybe TRBD1 (7 bases). The CDR3 runs 16 residues. CDR1 is MDHEN, CDR2 SYDVKM, per germline. V lost 4 bases, J lost 5 bases, and 20 bases lay in between. CDR3 sequence: CASSSGGTEWGETQYF. Here the CDR3 DNA reads TGTGCCAGCAGTTCGGGCGGGACAGAGTGGGGTGAGACCCAGTACTTC.

The chain uses TRBV5-6 and TRBJ1-5; 8 positions agree with TRBD1. The V gene's germline CDR1 is SGHDT and CDR2 YYEEEE. The V and J ends lost 3 bases and 0 bases, in that order; junction bases with no gene match: 5. This CDR3 is 16 amino acids long. The CDR3 DNA follows: TGTGCCAGCAGCTCCGGGACAGGATATAGCAATCAGCCCCAGCATTTT. This codes for CASSSGTGYSNQPQHF.

This clone occurred a few times. This chain uses TRBV29-1 with TRBJ2-5; unclear D gene. The CDR3 sequence is 10 residues long. Per the germline V gene, CDR1 is SQVTM and CDR2 is ANQGSEA. The germline V and J ends were trimmed by 4 bases and 3 bases, with 3 bases remaining between them. The CDR3 loop is CSVVKETQYF. DNA of the CDR3: TGCAGCGTTGTCAAAGAGACCCAGTACTTC.

The table lists this clone with a few counts. The J gene is TRBJ2-5, the V gene TRBV2; D uncertain. Germline V gene lookup returns CDR1 SNHLY and CDR2 FYNNEI. Trimming stripped 3 bases from V and 0 bases from J, with 8 bases between. The CDR3 covers 14 residues. Written as DNA, the CDR3 is TGTGCCAGCAGTGAGCACATCTACCAAGAGACCCAGTACTTC. Translation: CASSEHIYQETQYF.

On this clone: The germline gene is not matched at one end of the junction; a read error may be the cause. Other DNA sequences of this sample code for an identical CDR3. CDR3 in DNA: TGTGCCAGCAGCTTGGGGGGTTCCAAAAACATTCAGTACTTC. Protein product: CASSLGGSKNIQYF. The rearrangement joins TRBV5-1 to TRBJ2-4, with D perhaps matching TRBD2 (6 bases). From germline, CDR1 is SGHRS and CDR2 YFSETQ. The CDR3 extends over 14 amino acids.

This clone was found a few times. The chain recombines TRBV14 with TRBJ2-7, with D possibly being TRBD1 (6 bases). Deletions cut 0 bases from V and 6 bases from J, with 9 bases between. The germline V gene has CDR1 SGHDN and CDR2 FVKESK. The CDR3 has 13 residues. In nucleotides, the CDR3 is TGTGCCAGCAGCCAAGAGGGGGCTGGCGAGCAGTACTTC. The encoded protein is CASSQEGAGEQYF.

CDR3 amino acids: CSAGTGSENEQYF. The DNA for the CDR3 is TGCAGCGCCGGGACAGGGTCAGAAAACGAGCAGTACTTC. This rearrangement joins TRBV29-1 to TRBJ2-7, with 9 bases that match TRBD1. Trimming at V came to 7 bases and at J to 5 bases, leaving 9 bases not matched to a gene. The CDR3 consists of 13 residues. The germline CDR1 and CDR2 sequences are SQVTM and ANQGSEA.

The rearrangement joins TRBV27 to TRBJ2-7, with D possibly being TRBD2 (6 bases). V lost 5 bases and J lost 3, with 14 bases in between. CDR1 is MNHEY and CDR2 is SMNVEV in the germline V gene (reference sequence). CDR3 length: 14 amino acids. CDR3 loop: CASSRSGRHYEQYF. CDR3 nucleotides: TGTGCCAGCAGTAGGTCCGGGAGACACTACGAGCAGTACTTC.

This rearrangement joins TRBV9 to TRBJ2-5; 9 bases are shared with TRBD2. Trimming took 4 bases from V and 7 from J; bases not matched to a gene: 14. Per the germline V gene, CDR1 is SGDLS and CDR2 is YYNGEE. This CDR3 comprises 16 residues. CDR3 sequence (DNA): TGTGCCAGCAGCCCTAGCGGGATGCGTCTAGGAGGGACCCAGTACTTC. This codes for CASSPSGMRLGGTQYF.

J is TRBJ1-1 and V is TRBV7-2; no clear D gene. V was shortened by 5 bases and J by 1 base, with 14 bases between the two germline ends. The CDR3 runs 15 residues. CDR1 is SGHTA and CDR2 is FQGNSA in the germline V gene. The CDR3 sequence: CASSLQHGKNTEAFF. The CDR3 bases are TGTGCCAGCAGCCTTCAACATGGAAAGAACACTGAAGCTTTCTTT.

In its sample, this clone was seen a few times. CDR3 in DNA: TGTGCCAGCAGCGCCCCGAGGGCGGGGGCAACCACCTTTAGCACAGATACGCAGTATTTT. This codes for CASSAPRAGATTFSTDTQYF. This chain links TRBV9 with TRBJ2-3; a possible D gene is TRBD2 (7 bases). The CDR3 covers 20 residues. V was cut by 3 bases and J by 0 bases, with 26 bases left in between. CDR1 is SGDLS, CDR2 YYNGEE, per germline.

This chain connects TRBV6-5 to TRBJ1-1; tentatively, D is TRBD1 (5 bases). The germline V and J ends were trimmed by 2 bases and 4 bases, with 11 bases remaining between them. The CDR3 length is 14 residues. Per the germline V gene, CDR1 is MNHEY and CDR2 is SVGAGI. The CDR3 coding sequence is TGTGCCAGCAGTTACACTGCGGGACCCACTGAAGCTTTCTTT. It codes for CASSYTAGPTEAFF.

V usage is TRBV7-2 and J usage is TRBJ2-5; D not resolved. The germline V gene has CDR1 SGHTA and CDR2 FQGNSA. This CDR3 comprises 13 residues. The V end was cut by 5 bases, the J end by 5 bases, with 12 bases between. The CDR3 loop is CASSLTGGETQYF. In DNA form, the CDR3 reads TGTGCCAGCAGCCTTACGGGTGGCGAGACCCAGTACTTC. Using reference TRBV7-2 and TRBJ2-5 for the parts outside the CDR3, the full variable domain is GAGVSQSPSNKVTEKGKDVELRCDPISGHTALYWYRQSLGQGLEFLIYFQGNSAPDKSGLPSDRFSAERTGGSVSTLTIQRTQQEDSAVYLCASSLTGGETQYFGPGTRLLVL.

This clone has a handful of counts. The chain joins TRBV6-5 to TRBJ2-3, with a possible D match to TRBD2 (5 bases). The CDR3 has 14 residues. V lost 2 bases and J 6 bases, leaving 12 bases between the germline ends. The germline CDR1 and CDR2 sequences are MNHEY and SVGAGI. CDR3 protein: CASSYVGDGDTQYF. The CDR3 DNA sequence: TGTGCCAGCAGTTACGTCGGGGATGGCGATACGCAGTATTTT.

This clone was found a few times. The chain carries TRBV7-9 and TRBJ1-3; a weak D match, TRBD1 (5 bases). The CDR3 spans 16 residues. The V gene's germline CDR1 is SEHNR and CDR2 FQNEAQ (reference sequence). V lost 5 bases to trimming and J lost 0 bases, with 14 bases between them. CDR3 coding DNA: TGTGCCAGCAGCCCGGCGGGACTTTCCTCTGGAAACACCATATATTTT. Translating gives CASSPAGLSSGNTIYF. Supplemented by reference TRBV7-9 and TRBJ1-3, the full variable domain reads DTGVSQNPRHKITKRGQNVTFRCDPISEHNRLYWYRQTLGQGPEFLTYFQNEAQLEKSRLLSDRFSAERPKGSFSTLEIQRTEQGDSAMYLCASSPAGLSSGNTIYFGEGSWLTVV.

The V gene is TRBV7-9, the J gene TRBJ2-5; 13 bases line up with TRBD2. Unmatched junction bases numbered 6, after V lost 5 bases and J lost 6 bases. CDR3 length equals 15 residues. Germline-derived CDR1 and CDR2 are SEHNR and FQNEAQ (reference sequence). Here the CDR3 reads CASSRGLAGVKTQYF. For the CDR3, the DNA is TGTGCCAGCAGCCGCGGACTAGCGGGGGTGAAGACCCAGTACTTC.

A few counts support this clone. The chain is built from TRBV9 and TRBJ1-2; D gene ambiguous. The CDR3 runs to 10 residues. The V gene lost 3 bases and the J gene lost 5 bases, with 2 bases spanning the gap. Germline V gene data show CDR1 as SGDLS and CDR2 as YYNGEE. This chain's CDR3 is CASSAYGYTF. In DNA, the CDR3 is TGTGCCAGCAGCGCTTATGGCTACACCTTC. The full variable domain, its missing parts supplied by reference TRBV9 and TRBJ1-2, is DSGVTQTPKHLITATGQRVTLRCSPRSGDLSVYWYQQSLDQGLQFLIQYYNGEERAKGNILERFSAQQFPDLHSELNLSSLELGDSALYFCASSAYGYTFGSGTRLTVV.

In its sample, this clone was seen a few times. The CDR3 bases are TGTGCCAGTACAGGCGGGGCCCTACGGGAGGAGACCCAGTACTTC. Residues: CASTGGALREETQYF. V is TRBV19 and J is TRBJ2-5; possible D gene TRBD2, 6 bases. Germline V gene lookup returns CDR1 LNHDA and CDR2 SQIVND (reference sequence). V lost 7 bases, J lost 5 bases, and 20 bases lay in between. The CDR3 runs 15 residues.